The 26 T cell receptor beta chains reported below all come from one sample, sequenced in a study of T cell repertoires in cytomegalovirus infection. A single record per CDR3 protein comes from TCRdb applying MiXCR to the reads. Of under 300,000 distinct CDR3 sequences in the sample, roughly 21% were seen once. No antigens are known for them. Material: cultured PBMCs, obtained from culture after CMV antigen stimulation. The origin of the receptors is a human donor in good health (CMV status not recorded). Some clones in this sample may be carry-over from other donors' samples.

The chain couples TRBV5-5 to TRBJ2-1; TRBD1 aligns across 12 bases. Germline CDR1 reads SGHKS; CDR2 reads YYEKEE (reference sequence). CDR3 length equals 16 residues. V trimming: 4 bases; J trimming: 2 bases; junction bases outside the gene matches: 4. CDR3 sequence: CASSPRDRGPYNEQFF. The DNA for the CDR3 is TGTGCCAGCAGCCCCCGGGACAGGGGGCCCTACAATGAGCAGTTCTTC. Complete variable domain (other parts from reference TRBV5-5 and TRBJ2-1): DAGVTQSPTHLIKTRGQQVTLRCSPISGHKSVSWYQQVLGQGPQFIFQYYEKEERGRGNFPDRFSARQFPNYSSELNVNALLLGDSALYLCASSPRDRGPYNEQFFGPGTRLTVL.

This clonotype appeared a few times. The rearrangement links TRBV24-1 to TRBJ2-5, with D perhaps matching TRBD2 (6 bases). CDR3 length equals 13 residues. The V gene lost 7 bases and the J gene lost 5 bases, with 13 bases spanning the gap. CDR1 is KGHDR, CDR2 SFDVKD, per germline. The CDR3, as DNA: TGTGCCACCAGCCGACTAGACGGGGAGACCCAGTACTTC. Its translation: CATSRLDGETQYF.

This rearrangement joins TRBV20-1 to TRBJ2-5; a possible D gene is TRBD2 (6 bases). Germline loops: CDR1 DFQATT, CDR2 SNEGSKA (reference sequence). The CDR3 is 12 residues long. The V end lost 3 bases, the J end lost 5 bases, and 10 bases lay between the germline ends. The CDR3 is CSASGSGETQYF. The CDR3 bases are TGCAGTGCTAGCGGGAGTGGGGAGACCCAGTACTTC.

The rearrangement links TRBV12-3 or TRBV12-4 to TRBJ1-2; tentative D call: TRBD1 (6 bases). V lost 7 bases and J 2 bases, leaving 14 bases between the germline ends. The CDR3 totals 14 residues. This CDR3 reads CASNQQGINYGYTF. CDR3 bases: TGTGCCAGCAACCAACAGGGAATCAACTATGGCTACACCTTC.

This sequence joins TRBV5-1 and TRBJ2-6; 9 nucleotides line up with TRBD1. Per the germline V gene, CDR1 is SGHRS and CDR2 is YFSETQ. The CDR3 runs to 15 residues. With V trimmed by 3 bases and J by 4 bases, 2 bases remained unmatched. The CDR3 nucleotides are TGCGCCAGCAGCTGGACAGGGGCCGGGGCCAACGTCCTGACTTTC. Amino acids: CASSWTGAGANVLTF.

V usage is TRBV12-3 or TRBV12-4 and J usage is TRBJ2-1; D is perhaps TRBD2 (5 bases). Trimming pared 2 bases from V and 15 bases from J, leaving 14 bases between. This CDR3 comprises 12 residues. The CDR3 coding sequence is TGTGCCAGCAGTTTATCCCGGGAAGGAGGGTTCTTC. Its translation is CASSLSREGGFF.

This chain connects TRBV11-2 to TRBJ1-3; D remains unclear. The CDR3 spans 14 residues. V was shortened by 1 base and J by 3 bases, with 7 bases between the two germline ends. CDR1 is SGHAT and CDR2 is FQNNGV in the germline V gene. CDR3 coding DNA: TGTGCCAGCAGCTTAGGGGCAGTTGGAAACACCATATATTTT. This sequence encodes CASSLGAVGNTIYF. Full variable domain (missing parts from reference TRBV11-2 and TRBJ1-3): EAGVAQSPRYKIIEKRQSVAFWCNPISGHATLYWYQQILGQGPKLLIQFQNNGVVDDSQLPKDRFSAERLKGVDSTLKIQPAKLEDSAVYLCASSLGAVGNTIYFGEGSWLTVV.

The chain is built from TRBV4-3 and TRBJ2-2, with D perhaps TRBD2 (6 bases). CDR1 and CDR2 from the germline V gene are LGHNA and YSLEER. The V gene lost 0 bases and the J gene lost 2 bases, with 19 bases spanning the gap. The CDR3 has 19 residues. CDR3 amino acids: CASSQDPEGQARNTGELFF. CDR3 coding DNA: TGCGCCAGCAGCCAAGATCCGGAGGGTCAGGCTCGTAACACCGGGGAGCTGTTTTTT.

This clonotype was recorded a few times. The chain has TRBV2 and TRBJ1-1; TRBD1 aligns across 7 bases. With V trimmed by 6 bases and J by 4 bases, 8 bases remained unmatched. CDR3 length: 14 residues. In germline, CDR1 is SNHLY, CDR2 FYNNEI. Here the CDR3 reads CASSEIGTATEAFF. CDR3 DNA: TGTGCCAGCAGCGAAATAGGGACAGCCACTGAAGCTTTCTTT.

This clonotype was detected a few times. The rearrangement uses TRBV6-2 or TRBV6-3 and TRBJ1-2; D may be TRBD1 (5 bases). The CDR3 consists of 11 residues. Between the trimmed V and J ends, which lost 6 bases and 7 bases, there was a span of 9 bases. The germline gives CDR1 MNHEY, CDR2 SVGEGT. The CDR3 nucleotides read TGTGCCAGCAGGACCGGGACTGGCTACACCTTC. It encodes CASRTGTGYTF.

This clonotype occurred a few times. This sequence joins TRBV9 and TRBJ2-3; TRBD2 aligns across 9 bases. Germline V gene lookup returns CDR1 SGDLS and CDR2 YYNGEE. This CDR3 contains 16 residues. After removal of 3 bases from V and 3 bases from J, the junction contained 8 bases not matched to a gene. In DNA form, the CDR3 reads TGTGCCAGCAGCGCGCGGGAGGGCCCTCCGACAGATACGCAGTATTTT. Its translation: CASSAREGPPTDTQYF.

This clonotype came up many times. This chain uses TRBV7-2 with TRBJ1-1; 7 bases fit TRBD1. The CDR3 totals 15 residues. Germline values: CDR1 SGHTA, CDR2 FQGNSA. With V trimmed by 0 bases and J by 5 bases, 6 bases remained unmatched. This CDR3 reads CASSLAQGVRTEAFF. As DNA, the CDR3 is TGTGCCAGCAGCTTAGCTCAGGGGGTGAGGACTGAAGCTTTCTTT.

This clonotype has at least ten counts. The chain couples TRBV29-1 to TRBJ2-3; D call uncertain. Looked up from germline, CDR1 is SQVTM and CDR2 is ANQGSEA. This CDR3 spans 18 amino acids. The ends were cut back, 3 bases at V and 0 bases at J, with 22 bases in the middle. CDR3 coding DNA: TGCAGCGTTGATCTACCTTGGCCGACGGCCTCTAGCACAGATACGCAGTATTTT. Its translation: CSVDLPWPTASSTDTQYF.

This clonotype was picked up a small number of times. V is TRBV11-2 and J is TRBJ2-2, with 7 positions matching TRBD2. Germline CDR1 SGHAT, CDR2 FQNNGV. This CDR3 has 16 residues. With V trimmed by 1 base and J by 6 bases, 8 bases remained unmatched. The CDR3 DNA sequence: TGTGCCAGCAGCTTAGCGGCGGGAGAATTGGCCGGGGAGCTGTTTTTT. The encoded protein is CASSLAAGELAGELFF.

The chain is built from TRBV19 and TRBJ2-4; D may be TRBD1 (5 bases). The CDR3 is 14 amino acids. Germline CDR1 is LNHDA and CDR2 is SQIVND (reference sequence). V shed 3 bases and J shed 6 bases, with 12 bases lying between them. The DNA for the CDR3 is TGTGCCAGTAGTATCGCAGGGCAGGGAAACATTCAGTACTTC. Translating it yields CASSIAGQGNIQYF.

J is TRBJ2-1 and V is TRBV11-2, with D perhaps TRBD1 or TRBD2 (5 bases each). V gave up 8 bases and J gave up 7 bases, with 24 bases separating them. The CDR3 is 16 amino acids. Germline CDR1 SGHAT, CDR2 FQNNGV. CDR3: CASAPLTGPRTNEQFF. The CDR3 nucleotides are TGTGCCAGCGCACCCCTAACGGGGCCAAGGACGAATGAGCAGTTCTTC.

The V and J genes are TRBV2 and TRBJ2-3; D uncertain. CDR3 size: 13 residues. The germline V gene encodes CDR1 SNHLY and CDR2 FYNNEI. V lost 4 bases, J lost 6 bases, and 11 bases lay in between. The CDR3 bases are TGTGCCAGCAGTGCCCACTCCGATGATACGCAGTATTTT. It is translated as CASSAHSDDTQYF.

This clonotype was observed many times. V gene TRBV7-2 combines with J gene TRBJ2-1, with D hard to call. This CDR3 spans 12 amino acids. Germline-derived CDR1 and CDR2 are SGHTA and FQGNSA. Trimming removed 5 bases at V and 8 bases at J, with 10 bases between. In DNA form, the CDR3 reads TGTGCCAGCAGCCTACGGAAGTATGAGCAGTTCTTC. Its protein product is CASSLRKYEQFF.

This clonotype appeared a few times. This chain uses TRBV10-3 with TRBJ1-4; D might be TRBD1 (6 bases). CDR1 and CDR2 (germline): ENHRY, SYGVKD. This CDR3 spans 14 amino acids. V was cut by 10 bases and J by 6 bases, with 18 bases left in between. The CDR3 region is CASTEGGAYEKLFF. Here the CDR3 DNA reads TGTGCCAGCACAGAGGGGGGGGCTTATGAAAAACTGTTTTTT.

This clonotype was found many times. The rearrangement uses TRBV7-8 and TRBJ1-3, with D unresolved. The V gene's germline CDR1 is SGHVS and CDR2 FQNEAQ. Trimming pared 1 base from V and 7 bases from J, leaving 11 bases between. CDR3 length equals 14 residues. In DNA form, the CDR3 reads TGTGCCAGCAGCTTAGGTCCTACGAGGAACACCATATATTTT. Its protein is CASSLGPTRNTIYF.

This clonotype was seen a handful of times. V usage is TRBV7-6 and J usage is TRBJ1-6; unclear D gene. Deletions cut 5 bases from V and 9 bases from J, with 14 bases between. The CDR3 has 14 amino acids. In germline, CDR1 is SGHVS, CDR2 FNYEAQ. As DNA, the CDR3 is TGTGCCAGCAGCGGGGAGCTGGACGGTTCACCCCTCCACTTT. Protein product: CASSGELDGSPLHF.

This clonotype occurred a few times. The junction departs from germline at one end; a sequencing error may be responsible. V is TRBV10-3 and J is TRBJ2-6; 12 positions agree with TRBD1. Germline CDR1 and CDR2: ENHRY and SYGVKD. The CDR3 length is 16 residues. CDR3 sequence: CANAGQGAPGANVLTF. The CDR3 region has the DNA TGTGCCAACGCGGGACAGGGGGCGCCTGGCGCCAACGTCCTGACTTTC.

The chain uses TRBV2 and TRBJ2-2, with 8 bases lining up with TRBD1. This CDR3 spans 15 amino acids. CDR1 and CDR2 (germline): SNHLY, FYNNEI. V was pared by 5 bases and J by 2 bases, with 4 bases of the junction left unmatched. CDR3 protein: CASSRTGINTGELFF. The CDR3 DNA reads as TGTGCCAGCAGTAGGACAGGGATAAACACCGGGGAGCTGTTTTTT.

The CDR3 coding sequence is TGTGCCAGCAAAGACTTACGGGGGACTAGCGGGACCTTGGATGAGCAGTTCTTC. Amino acids: CASKDLRGTSGTLDEQFF. The chain links TRBV7-3 to TRBJ2-1; 13 bases are shared with TRBD2. V was pared by 7 bases and J by 8 bases, with 17 bases of the junction left unmatched. The germline gives CDR1 SGHTA, CDR2 FQGTGA. CDR3 length equals 18 residues. The entire variable domain, with the rest obtained from reference TRBV7-3 and TRBJ2-1, is as follows: GAGVSQTPSNKVTEKGKYVELRCDPISGHTALYWYRQSLGQGPEFLIYFQGTGAADDSGLPNDRFFAVRPEGSVSTLKIQRTERGDSAVYLCASKDLRGTSGTLDEQFFGPGTRLTVL.

This clonotype was seen more than once but under ten times. The chain employs TRBV27 and TRBJ2-7, with 9 bases fitting TRBD1. V was pared by 6 bases and J by 4 bases, with 10 bases of the junction left unmatched. Germline V gene data show CDR1 as MNHEY and CDR2 as SMNVEV (reference sequence). The CDR3 sequence is 15 residues long. The CDR3 here is CASSPAGQGTYEQYF. The CDR3 coding sequence is TGTGCCAGCAGCCCCGCGGGACAGGGAACATACGAGCAGTACTTC.

This clonotype has only a few counts. The chain uses TRBV30 and TRBJ2-2; D call uncertain. This CDR3 is built from 13 residues. Germline V gene sequence: CDR1 GTSNPN, CDR2 SVGIG (reference sequence). V lost 2 bases and J 3 bases, leaving 7 bases between the germline ends. This chain's CDR3 is CAWSLGYTGELFF. The CDR3, as DNA: TGTGCCTGGAGTCTAGGGTACACCGGGGAGCTGTTTTTT.